This T cell receptor beta chain emerged from a study of cytomegalovirus exposure and HLA in healthy donors. Study results and caveats: A later analysis reportedly identified an Asian-associated ancestry cluster as carrying fewer N-insertions than the approximately 730-donor mean. Apart from CMV serostatus, no immune exposure information was available. The study listed roughly 160 cytomegalovirus-associated TCR beta chains.

PCR employed 60 Vbeta and 13 Jbeta primers. The authors' processing: An analysis that came later counted 80 million or so unique TCR beta chains, about 10 million shared. Sequencing was performed with immunoSEQ multiplex PCR; in TCRdb, only in-frame clones are kept and a portion is missing. V and J calls plus clone size are reproduced from that table; the DNA served to infer D and trimming. The table has about 150,000 clones, around 80% seen once. Notes on this clone: Its antigen is currently unknown.

Trimming cost V 6 bases and J 6 bases; bases outside gene matches: 6. The CDR3 has 13 amino acids. In germline, CDR1 is SEHNR, CDR2 FQNEAQ (reference sequence). What was sequenced was PBMCs. V gene TRBV7-9 combines with J gene TRBJ2-7; 9 positions match TRBD1. This sequence was found in a woman aged 50 to 60 in good health and CMV-seropositive. The chain's CDR3 is CASRNGQGREQYF. The CDR3 DNA reads TGTGCCAGCAGAAATGGACAGGGGCGCGAGCAGTACTTC. The complete variable domain, with remaining parts taken from reference TRBV7-9 and TRBJ2-7, reads DTGVSQNPRHKITKRGQNVTFRCDPISEHNRLYWYRQTLGQGPEFLTYFQNEAQLEKSRLLSDRFSAERPKGSFSTLEIQRTEQGDSAMYLCASRNGQGREQYFGPGTRLTVT.